A selection of T cell receptor beta chains follows, all from one sample in a study of blood T cell repertoires in COVID-19. Some clones are missing from TCRdb's copy, which holds only in-frame ones; the method was immunoSEQ multiplex PCR. The repertoire holds more than 300,000 clones, around four fifths seen once, with roughly 1.1% in the top ten. The sequencing input was peripheral blood. These receptors originate from a woman aged 45 to 65 with acute or convalescent COVID-19. The CDR3 runs from the conserved cysteine through the conserved F or W. A D gene is named only where the DNA matches it firmly. Clone size is shown for a subset of rows, as once, few, many or a class of expanded clone.

once TRBJ1-1 NA TRBV11-1 TGTGCCAGCAGCTTAGCGTGGCGGATGAACACTGAAGCTTTCTTT CASSLAWRMNTEAFF
NA TRBJ1-6 TRBD1 TRBV6-6 TGTGCCAGCAGCCAGGACAGGGTGGCGGATTCACCCCTCCACTTT CASSQDRVADSPLHF
NA TRBJ1-1 TRBD1 TRBV6-5 TGTGCCAGCACGGACAGGGGGAACACTGAAGCTTTCTTT CASTDRGNTEAFF
NA TRBJ1-1 NA TRBV2 TGTGCCAGCCAACGGTTGGAGATGAACACTGAAGCTTTCTTT CASQRLEMNTEAFF
NA TRBJ1-2 NA TRBV5-1 TGCGCCAGCAGCATCGCGACAGGTCCTAACTATGGCTACACCTTC CASSIATGPNYGYTF
NA TRBJ2-7 TRBD1 TRBV9 TGTGCCAGCAGCGAGGGGGCCAGCTCCTACGAGCAGTACTTC CASSEGASSYEQYF
NA TRBJ2-1 TRBD1 TRBV30 TGTGCCTGGAGTAGGGACAGCTCCTACAATGAGCAGTTCTTC CAWSRDSSYNEQFF
once TRBJ2-1 NA TRBV4-3 TGCGCCAGCAGCCAAGAGGGGGGGCGCGGCAATGAGCAGTTCTTC CASSQEGGRGNEQFF
NA TRBJ1-2 NA TRBV10-1 TGCGCCAGCAGTGAACAGGTTGGGGGCTACACCTTC CASSEQVGGYTF
few TRBJ2-2 NA TRBV7-7 TGTGCCAGCAGCCAACAGGGTCCAATGAACACCGGGGAGCTGTTTTTT CASSQQGPMNTGELFF
NA TRBJ1-1 TRBD1 TRBV7-9 TGTGCCAGCAGCCCATGGACAGGGGCCATGAACACTGAAGCTTTCTTT CASSPWTGAMNTEAFF
once TRBJ1-1 TRBD1 TRBV10-3 TGTGCCATCAGTGAGGGGGACAGGGATGAAGCTTTCTTT CAISEGDRDEAFF
NA TRBJ1-3 TRBD1 TRBV5-1 TGCGCCAGCAGCTTACAGGGGCAGGACTCTGGAAACACCATATATTTT CASSLQGQDSGNTIYF
NA TRBJ1-1 TRBD1 TRBV5-4 TGTGCCAGCAGCTGGGGACAGGGGAACACTGAAGCTTTCTTT CASSWGQGNTEAFF
NA TRBJ2-5 TRBD2 TRBV5-4 TGTGCCAGCAGTCAGGGACTAGCGGGGGGGACAACGCGCCAAGAGACCCAGTACTTC CASSQGLAGGTTRQETQYF
NA TRBJ2-7 TRBD1 TRBV27 TGTGCCAGCAGTTCAGCCTGGGGACAGGGGGGCTACGAGCAGTACTTC CASSSAWGQGGYEQYF
NA TRBJ2-1 TRBD2 TRBV5-1 TGCGCCAGCAGCTCGATTACTAGCGGGAGGGGGTTCAATGAGCAGTTCTTC CASSSITSGRGFNEQFF
few TRBJ1-2 TRBD1 TRBV7-9 TGTGCCAGCAGTGGACAGGCCAATTATGGCTACACCTTC CASSGQANYGYTF
NA TRBJ2-2 NA TRBV29-1 TGCAGCGTCCAGGGCTTCGGGGAGCTGTTTTTT CSVQGFGELFF
NA TRBJ2-5 NA TRBV3-1/TRBV3-2 TGTGCCAGCAGCCAAGTAATCGGGGTCGGGGAGACCCAGTACTTC CASSQVIGVGETQYF
NA TRBJ1-3 NA TRBV30 TGTGCCTGGGTCCGGGACTCTGGAAACACCATATATTTT CAWVRDSGNTIYF
NA TRBJ2-2 TRBD2 TRBV9 TGTGCCAGCAGCGTTACGACTAGCTGGAACACCGGGGAGCTGTTTTTT CASSVTTSWNTGELFF
NA TRBJ2-1 TRBD1 TRBV11-1 TGTGCCAGCAGCCCCCGGGACAGAGTATACAATGAGCAGTTCTTC CASSPRDRVYNEQFF
NA TRBJ2-3 TRBD1 TRBV9 TGTGCCAGCAGTACCCAGACAGGGTCAGATACGCAGTATTTT CASSTQTGSDTQYF
NA TRBJ2-1 TRBD2 TRBV24-1 TGTGCCACCATGCCGACTAGCGGAAGCTCCTACAATGAGCAGTTCTTC CATMPTSGSSYNEQFF
NA TRBJ2-7 TRBD1 TRBV7-6 TGTGCCAGCAGCTCGACAGGGGGCTTCTACGAGCAGTACTTC CASSSTGGFYEQYF
NA TRBJ1-2 TRBD1 TRBV11-2 TGTGCCAGCCTACCCGGGGACAGACCCTATGGCTACACCTTC CASLPGDRPYGYTF
NA TRBJ2-7 TRBD2 TRBV12-5 TGTGCTAGTGGTTGGGGAAGCGGGATACTCTACGAGCAGTACTTC CASGWGSGILYEQYF
NA TRBJ1-1 NA TRBV7-2 TGTGCCAGCAGCCTTAGGCAGGGGACTGAAGCTTTCTTT CASSLRQGTEAFF
NA TRBJ1-5 NA TRBV5-5 TGTGCCAGCAGCCCGGCGGGGGGGAATCAGCCCCAGCATTTT CASSPAGGNQPQHF
NA TRBJ1-1 NA TRBV7-9 TGTGCCAGCAGCTTAGGGGGGGCTGAAGCTTTCTTT CASSLGGAEAFF
NA TRBJ1-1 NA TRBV5-1 TGCGCCAGCAGCTTGGAATCGCGGAACACTGAAGCTTTCTTT CASSLESRNTEAFF
NA TRBJ1-3 TRBD1 TRBV4-2 TGTGCCAGCAGCCAACAGACAGGGTCTGGAAACACCATATATTTT CASSQQTGSGNTIYF
NA TRBJ1-1 NA TRBV19 TGTGCCAGTCATTTAGGACAAGACACTGAAGCTTTCTTT CASHLGQDTEAFF
NA TRBJ2-2 NA TRBV24-1 TGTGCCACCAGTGATTTTCGGGGTACCGGGGAGCTGTTTTTT CATSDFRGTGELFF